Each of the 26 T cell receptor beta chains below was sequenced from the same sample in a study of T cell therapy after organ transplantation. Clones were read by immunoSEQ multiplex PCR, and TCRdb kept only the in-frame ones, dropping some. The sample gives around 15,000 clones, 85% of which show up once; around a third is in the top ten. The time point is: 20-29 weeks after completion of therapy. No antigen has been identified for these receptors. Here the sequenced sample was CD8+ T cells from blood, taken after autologous CMV-specific T cell therapy. The receptors originated from a human patient who had received a solid organ transplant and had CMV disease. The graft donor may have contributed some T cells.

The chain joins TRBV6-4 to TRBJ2-2, with a possible D match to TRBD1 (6 bases). This CDR3 region has 14 residues. The germline gives CDR1 MRHNA, CDR2 SNTAGT. Trimming removed 4 bases from V and 6 bases from J, with 12 bases in between. The CDR3 loop is CASSGGEGAGELFF. CDR3 DNA: TGTGCCAGCAGTGGTGGAGAGGGGGCCGGGGAGCTGTTTTTT.

This chain uses TRBV5-1 with TRBJ2-7, with 8 bases identical to TRBD1. The CDR3 has 15 amino acids. Unmatched junction bases numbered 3, after V lost 0 bases and J lost 1 base. Germline CDR1 and CDR2: SGHRS and YFSETQ. The CDR3 spells CASSLVGQASYEQYF. The CDR3 coding sequence is TGCGCCAGCAGCTTGGTGGGACAGGCTTCCTACGAGCAGTACTTC.

This sequence joins TRBV10-2 and TRBJ2-1, with 13 bases identical to TRBD2. Per the germline V gene, CDR1 is WSHSY and CDR2 is SAAADI. The CDR3 totals 15 residues. V gave up 10 bases and J gave up 8 bases; unmatched junction bases: 11. The CDR3 coding sequence is TGCGCCACCTCCATTGGACTAGCGGGAGTATATGAGCAGTTCTTC. Protein product: CATSIGLAGVYEQFF.

The rearrangement joins TRBV7-9 to TRBJ2-4, with D unclear. The CDR3 contains 17 residues. The germline V gene has CDR1 SEHNR and CDR2 FQNEAQ (reference sequence). The V end was cut by 3 bases, the J end by 0 bases, with 15 bases between. CDR3 nucleotide sequence: TGTGCCAGCAGCTTGGGCATTTTACCCCCAGCCAAAAACATTCAGTACTTC. This sequence encodes CASSLGILPPAKNIQYF.

This clone appeared a few times. The DNA of the CDR3 is TGTGCCACCCGGGGCGGGGAGCTGTTTTTT. The encoded protein is CATRGGELFF. This chain uses TRBV19 with TRBJ2-2; D perhaps matches TRBD2 (5 bases). The CDR3 length is 10 residues. V was shortened by 10 bases and J by 7 bases, with 7 bases between the two germline ends. Germline lookup yields CDR1 LNHDA and CDR2 SQIVND (reference sequence).

This chain links TRBV10-2 with TRBJ2-1; 7 bases map to TRBD1. The CDR3 loop spans 15 amino acids. Germline CDR1 WSHSY, CDR2 SAAADI. After removal of 4 bases from V and 10 bases from J, the junction contained 13 bases not matched to a gene. The CDR3 nucleotides read TGCGCCAGCAGTGCCCCGGGACAGCACCTTTCGGAGCAGTTCTTC. It codes for CASSAPGQHLSEQFF.

V gene TRBV5-4 combines with J gene TRBJ2-1; 9 nucleotides match TRBD1. The CDR3 runs to 15 residues. The J segment lost 9 bases and the V segment lost 1 base, leaving 8 bases of the junction unmatched. The germline CDR1 and CDR2 sequences are SGHNT and YYREEE (reference sequence). CDR3: CASSLLTGGLSEQFF. CDR3 nucleotides: TGTGCCAGCAGCTTGTTGACAGGGGGGCTAAGTGAGCAGTTCTTC.

V is TRBV4-1 and J is TRBJ2-7, with D unresolved. This CDR3 is built from 14 residues. Germline values: CDR1 MGHRA, CDR2 YSYEKL. Between the trimmed V and J ends, which lost 2 bases and 1 base, there was a span of 9 bases. CDR3 DNA: TGCGCCAGCAGCCAATCCGCAGGATCCTACGAGCAGTACTTC. Residues: CASSQSAGSYEQYF.

This chain connects TRBV7-9 to TRBJ1-2; no definite D call. This CDR3 region has 14 residues. CDR1 SEHNR and CDR2 FQNEAQ come from the germline V gene (reference sequence). The V gene lost 3 bases and the J gene lost 5 bases, with 13 bases spanning the gap. CDR3 in DNA: TGTGCCAGCAGCTTCCCTGAAGAGTATTATGGCTACACCTTC. Translating gives CASSFPEEYYGYTF.

V and J are TRBV5-4 and TRBJ1-5, with D perhaps matching TRBD1 (5 bases). V was trimmed by 1 base and J by 3 bases, leaving 8 bases between them. This CDR3 is 14 amino acids long. The germline V gene has CDR1 SGHNT and CDR2 YYREEE (reference sequence). In DNA, the CDR3 is TGTGCCAGCAGCTTGAGGGGAGTCAATCAGCCCCAGCATTTT. Its translation is CASSLRGVNQPQHF.

The rearrangement joins TRBV14 to TRBJ2-5, with a weak D call TRBD1 (6 bases). Per germline, CDR1 SGHDN and CDR2 FVKESK. CDR3 length: 14 amino acids. V was clipped by 4 bases and J by 2 bases, with 11 bases between them. In nucleotides, the CDR3 is TGTGCCAGCAGCCTCATGACAGGACAAGAGACCCAGTACTTC. It specifies CASSLMTGQETQYF.

The chain recombines TRBV6-5 with TRBJ1-2; TRBD1 matches 8 bases. The CDR3 sequence is 14 residues long. Germline V gene sequence: CDR1 MNHEY, CDR2 SVGAGI. With 5 bases clipped from V and 8 bases from J, the junction kept 10 bases outside the gene matches. CDR3 DNA: TGTGCCAGCAGTGCCATCCCAGGGGGCAACGGCTACACCTTC. This translates into CASSAIPGGNGYTF.

Written as DNA, the CDR3 is TGTGCCAGCAGCCGAGGGGCCAGGCCTTCCTACAATGAGCAGTTCTTC. Protein: CASSRGARPSYNEQFF. The V gene is TRBV7-9, the J gene TRBJ2-1, with D possibly being TRBD1 or TRBD2 (5 bases each). CDR3 length equals 16 residues. V was clipped by 5 bases and J by 1 base, with 15 bases between them. In germline, CDR1 is SEHNR, CDR2 FQNEAQ (reference sequence).

A few counts support this clone. J is TRBJ2-7 and V is TRBV12-5; D not resolved. V was shortened by 4 bases and J by 2 bases, with 9 bases between the two germline ends. Germline V gene lookup returns CDR1 LGHNT and CDR2 FRNRAP. This CDR3 contains 13 residues. The CDR3 DNA follows: TGTGCTAGTGGTTCGGACCCCGCCTACGAGCAGTACTTC. This encodes CASGSDPAYEQYF. Based on the CDR3 plus reference TRBV12-5 and TRBJ2-7, the full variable domain is DARVTQTPRHKVTEMGQEVTMRCQPILGHNTVFWYRQTMMQGLELLAYFRNRAPLDDSGMPKDRFSAEMPDATLATLKIQPSEPRDSAVYFCASGSDPAYEQYFGPGTRLTVT.

The gene calls are TRBV14 and TRBJ1-1; no definite D call. The ends were cut back, 0 bases at V and 5 bases at J, with 10 bases in the middle. The length of the CDR3 is 14 residues. Germline V lookup: CDR1 SGHDN, CDR2 FVKESK. The CDR3 sequence: CASSQEWDSTEAFF. Written as DNA, the CDR3 is TGTGCCAGCAGCCAAGAGTGGGATTCAACTGAAGCTTTCTTT.

The chain uses TRBV2 and TRBJ1-1; D call uncertain. V shed 8 bases and J shed 5 bases, with 12 bases lying between them. The CDR3 is 12 amino acids. Germline loops: CDR1 SNHLY, CDR2 FYNNEI. The CDR3 sequence: CASLERWTEAFF. Written as DNA, the CDR3 is TGTGCCAGCCTGGAGCGATGGACTGAAGCTTTCTTT.

This clone has only one observation. The V call is TRBV30, the J call TRBJ1-2, with TRBD1 as a possible D gene (6 bases). CDR1 and CDR2 from the germline V gene are GTSNPN and SVGIG (reference sequence). CDR3 length equals 14 residues. Trimming took 4 bases from V and 6 from J, leaving 18 bases between them. CDR3 bases: TGTGCCTGGACGGTCGGGGGGGGCGCCAATGGCTACACCTTC. Its translation: CAWTVGGGANGYTF.

The J gene is TRBJ2-5, the V gene TRBV4-1; 8 bases line up with TRBD1. Losses at the gene ends were 5 bases for V and 5 bases for J; bases not matched to a gene: 10. Germline V gives CDR1 MGHRA, CDR2 YSYEKL. CDR3 size: 15 residues. In DNA form, the CDR3 reads TGCGCCAGCAGCGCCGCGACAGGGGCTGGGGAGACCCAGTACTTC. Residues: CASSAATGAGETQYF.

The J gene is TRBJ1-2, the V gene TRBV23-1; D is perhaps TRBD1 (6 bases). TRBV23-1 is treated as an ORF (open reading frame) with a function not yet certain. V was trimmed by 7 bases and J by 2 bases, leaving 17 bases between them. This CDR3 contains 15 residues. The CDR3 DNA sequence: TGCGCCAGCACCCTGTCACCCAGGGGAAACTATGGCTACACCTTC. It is translated as CASTLSPRGNYGYTF.

V is TRBV5-6 and J is TRBJ2-7; 9 nucleotides match TRBD1. The CDR3 covers 15 residues. CDR1 is SGHDT and CDR2 is YYEEEE in the germline V gene. V was clipped by 1 base and J by 2 bases; unmatched bases: 4. CDR3 in DNA: TGTGCCAGCAGCTTGAGCTGGGACAGGGCCTACGAGCAGTACTTC. Translating gives CASSLSWDRAYEQYF.

The chain joins TRBV6-6 to TRBJ1-2; maybe TRBD1 (6 bases). The CDR3 length is 14 residues. Germline CDR1 reads MNHNY; CDR2 reads SVGAGI (reference sequence). V lost 7 bases and J 1 base, leaving 13 bases between the germline ends. CDR3 sequence (DNA): TGTGCCAGCAAACCGACAGGCGGTAACTATGGCTACACCTTC. Amino acids: CASKPTGGNYGYTF.

By share of the sample, this clone is medium-sized. The CDR3 coding sequence is TGTGCCAGCAGCGGGGGTGGGAGGACGAGTTCCGAGCAGTACTTC. Translation gives CASSGGGRTSSEQYF. The V gene is TRBV5-6, the J gene TRBJ2-7; TRBD2 is a possible D gene (6 bases). Germline-derived CDR1 and CDR2 are SGHDT and YYEEEE. The V gene lost 4 bases and the J gene lost 6 bases, with 20 bases spanning the gap. The CDR3 loop spans 15 amino acids.

This clone came up a few times. This same CDR3 is encoded by further DNA sequences in the sample. The chain uses TRBV19 and TRBJ2-5, with TRBD1 identical over 8 bases. Germline loops: CDR1 LNHDA, CDR2 SQIVND (reference sequence). CDR3 length: 15 amino acids. V gave up 1 base and J gave up 2 bases; unmatched junction bases: 3. For the CDR3, the DNA is TGTGCCAGTAGTATAGGTTACAGGGGGCAAGAGACCCAGTACTTC. The encoded protein is CASSIGYRGQETQYF.

V and J are TRBV6-5 and TRBJ2-1; D may be TRBD1 (5 bases). The CDR3 consists of 15 residues. CDR1 is MNHEY, CDR2 SVGAGI, per germline. The V end was cut by 3 bases, the J end by 6 bases, with 15 bases between. The CDR3 here is CASSYFGHQLNEQFF. In DNA form, the CDR3 reads TGTGCCAGCAGTTATTTTGGACACCAACTCAATGAGCAGTTCTTC.

The chain links TRBV5-6 to TRBJ2-5, with TRBD1 as a possible D gene (5 bases). CDR3 size: 14 residues. Per the germline V gene, CDR1 is SGHDT and CDR2 is YYEEEE. V lost 5 bases and J 0 bases, leaving 11 bases between the germline ends. Here the CDR3 DNA reads TGTGCCAGCAGACCGGACACTAACCAAGAGACCCAGTACTTC. Its translation: CASRPDTNQETQYF.

The chain combines TRBV6-1 with TRBJ2-7; D is uncertain. Germline lookup yields CDR1 MNHNS and CDR2 SASEGT. The CDR3 is 14 amino acids. V lost 0 bases and J lost 2, with 8 bases in between. This chain's CDR3 is CASSEAIGTYEQYF. CDR3 nucleotide sequence: TGTGCCAGCAGTGAAGCTATCGGAACCTACGAGCAGTACTTC.